This T cell receptor beta chain derives from a study of T-cell memory formation after mild COVID-19. Via MiXCR, TCRdb re-called the 5' RACE reads, giving one row per CDR3 protein. Of a few hundred thousand distinct CDR3 sequences listed, about 20% were seen once; the top ten hold approximately 8%. This clonotype was picked up a small number of times. This CDR3 is 15 amino acids long. V was pared by 3 bases and J by 3 bases, with 15 bases between. CDR1 is SEHNR, CDR2 FQNEAQ, per germline (reference sequence). The specimen was PBMCs or a T cell subset sorted from them (not recorded which). The chain uses TRBV7-9 and TRBJ2-7, with D possibly being TRBD1 (6 bases). This receptor was identified in an adult woman who had mild COVID-19 (a few samples of this study predate the infection). Cell type and time point are not known. CDR3: CASSFGDKSNYEQYF. CDR3 bases: TGTGCCAGCAGCTTCGGGGACAAATCGAACTACGAGCAGTACTTC.